These 5 T cell receptor beta chains came from one sample sequenced in a study of CD8+ T cells in alopecia areata. The treatment: oral pan-JAK inhibitor, 5-10 mg twice daily. RNA, once extracted, was reverse transcribed into cDNA for use as the sequencing template. The method was immunoSEQ multiplex PCR; TCRdb's version includes in-frame clones alone and lacks a portion of them. The sample has 140,000 to 150,000 clones, roughly 54% seen once. The sample consisted of CD8+ T cells sorted from blood, taken at week 4, from a patient treated with tofacitinib. These receptors originate from a human donor with alopecia areata.

The V call is TRBV5-6, the J call TRBJ2-7, with D possibly TRBD2 on 6 matching bases. The CDR3 extends over 16 amino acids. Between the trimmed V and J ends, which lost 0 bases and 0 bases, there was a span of 13 bases. Germline V CDR1 and CDR2: SGHDT, YYEEEE. The DNA for the CDR3 is TGTGCCAGCAGCTTGGTGGGACGGGAGATCTCCTACGAGCAGTACTTC. As protein: CASSLVGREISYEQYF.

The chain is built from TRBV27 and TRBJ1-5, with 8 bases that match TRBD1. The V segment lost 6 bases and the J segment 4 bases; nucleotides outside the gene matches: 8. The CDR3 has 15 residues. Per germline, CDR1 MNHEY and CDR2 SMNVEV (reference sequence). The CDR3 DNA reads TGTGCCAGCAGCGCAGGGGGCACGGGTAATCAGCCCCAGCATTTT. This gives the protein CASSAGGTGNQPQHF.

The chain carries TRBV6-1 and TRBJ2-2, with D possibly matching TRBD2 (6 bases). Germline loops: CDR1 MNHNS, CDR2 SASEGT. The V gene lost 4 bases and the J gene lost 6 bases, with 15 bases spanning the gap. This CDR3 is 15 amino acids long. The CDR3 is CASSGVGGSPGELFF. The CDR3 DNA is TGTGCCAGCAGTGGGGTTGGGGGGTCGCCCGGGGAGCTGTTTTTT.

The rearrangement joins TRBV9 to TRBJ2-1, with D uncertain. CDR1 is SGDLS and CDR2 is YYNGEE in the germline V gene. This CDR3 contains 17 residues. Trimming cost V 0 bases and J 0 bases, with 13 bases left between them. CDR3 nucleotide sequence: TGTGCCAGCAGCGTAGCTAACGTGGAAAACTCCTACAATGAGCAGTTCTTC. This sequence encodes CASSVANVENSYNEQFF.

V is TRBV7-8 and J is TRBJ2-5; possibly TRBD1 for D (5 bases). Germline lookup yields CDR1 SGHVS and CDR2 FQNEAQ. The length of the CDR3 is 15 residues. Trimming left V 1 base short and J 5 bases short, with 14 bases between. CDR3 sequence reads: CASSLVGPKGETQYF. The DNA of the CDR3 is TGTGCCAGCAGCTTAGTAGGCCCAAAGGGGGAGACCCAGTACTTC.